The TCR beta chain under discussion was sequenced for a study of OX40 agonist ivuxolimab in advanced cancers. Study-level information: Partial responses occurred in three patients (one hepatocellular carcinoma, two cutaneous melanoma).

Germline CDR1 is SGHTA and CDR2 is FQGNSA. The CDR3 spans 15 residues. V was cut by 1 base and J by 4 bases, with 11 bases left in between. Whole-study findings and limits: Among the least clonally expanded were partial responders at 0.1-3.0 mg/kg. Some patients who did not respond also had low normalized T-cell clonal expansion.

Assay: immunoSEQ multiplex PCR; the TCRdb copy retains only in-frame clones and omits some. The sample holds under 35,000 clones, 80% to 95% seen once. In the case of this clone: Its antigen is undetermined.

The sample was CD4+ or CD8+ T cells sorted from blood, taken in a trial of the OX40 agonist ivuxolimab. The chain carries TRBV7-2 and TRBJ2-1; weak D call: TRBD2 (6 bases). The TCR sequence derives from an adult with an advanced solid tumor such as melanoma, head and neck, liver or kidney cancer. In nucleotides, the CDR3 is TGTGCCAGCAGCTTAGTGGGACTGATTTACAATGAGCAGTTCTTC. Protein sequence: CASSLVGLIYNEQFF.